This T cell receptor (beta chain) was captured by sequencing in a study of T cells in Graves' hyperthyroidism and ophthalmopathy. Study observations and caveats: Most thyroid clonotypes expanded above 0.001 appeared in blood too.

To note about this clonotype: The target antigen is unknown.

Patients counted as stable if ophthalmopathy did not develop within 18 months. Participants, patients aged 18 to 65, had newly diagnosed hyperthyroidism with a duration under 2 months. Patients were excluded because of uncontrolled infection, other autoimmune disease, pregnancy or lactation. From RNA transcripts, TCR beta CDR3 regions were amplified. During a first-round RT-PCR of the TCR CDR3, the HTBI primer set was used. In TCRdb, the multiplex PCR reads were re-called with MiXCR into one record per CDR3 protein. This table holds hundreds of thousands of distinct CDR3 sequences, more than 45% found once. The CDR3 totals 15 residues. Trimming left V 1 base short and J 6 bases short, with 15 bases between. Germline lookup yields CDR1 MNHEY and CDR2 SVGEGT.

The clonotype originates from a woman younger than 30 with Graves' hyperthyroidism. This sequence joins TRBV6-2 or TRBV6-3 and TRBJ1-2; weak D call: TRBD1 (6 bases). Sequencing was done on a sample of peripheral blood or thyroid tissue (not recorded which). This CDR3 reads CASSYFKGGRDGYTF. The DNA of the CDR3 is TGTGCCAGCAGTTACTTCAAGGGGGGTCGGGATGGCTACACCTTC.